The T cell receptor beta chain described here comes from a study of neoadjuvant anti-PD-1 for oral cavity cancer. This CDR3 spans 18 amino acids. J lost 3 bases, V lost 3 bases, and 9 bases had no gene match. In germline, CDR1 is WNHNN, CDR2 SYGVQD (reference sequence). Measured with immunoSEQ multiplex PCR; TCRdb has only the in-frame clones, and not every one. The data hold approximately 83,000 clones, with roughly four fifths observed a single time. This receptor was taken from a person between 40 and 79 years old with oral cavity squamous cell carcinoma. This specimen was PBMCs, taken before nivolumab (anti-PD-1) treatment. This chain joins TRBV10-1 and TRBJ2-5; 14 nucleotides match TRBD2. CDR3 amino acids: CASSDSTSGREVKETQYF. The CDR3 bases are TGCGCCAGCAGTGACTCGACTAGCGGGAGGGAAGTGAAAGAGACCCAGTACTTC.